Shown below are 18 T cell receptor beta chains from a single sample sequenced in a study of metastatic and nonmetastatic thyroid tumors. All patients were untreated before thyroid surgery. TCRdb reassembled clones from the PCR reads with MiXCR. The profile covers about 41,000 clones, with over 10% appearing a single time and 20% to 25% taken by the ten largest. Input material: blood. These receptors all stem from a female donor with papillary thyroid cancer or a benign thyroid nodule (not recorded which). Some clones in this sample may be carry-over from other donors' samples.

This clone was detected only a few times. The rearrangement joins TRBV6-2 or TRBV6-3 to TRBJ2-2; D possibly uses TRBD1 or TRBD2 (5 bases each). The V gene lost 5 bases and the J gene lost 1 base, with 14 bases spanning the gap. CDR1 MNHEY and CDR2 SVGEGT come from the germline V gene. CDR3 length equals 16 residues. The CDR3 sequence: CASSPGDHGNTGELFF. In nucleotides, the CDR3 is TGTGCCAGCAGTCCCGGGGACCATGGGAACACCGGGGAGCTGTTTTTT.

The table lists this clone with many counts. An end of the junction differs from the germline gene, which may be a read error. This chain joins TRBV5-1 and TRBJ2-4; D possibly corresponds to TRBD2 (7 bases). Germline assignment: CDR1 SGHRS and CDR2 YFSETQ. The CDR3 is made up of 8 amino acids. The chain's CDR3 is CASRGGGF. The CDR3 DNA follows: TGCGCCAGCAGGGGAGGGGGCTTC.

This clone was observed at least ten times. The rearrangement links TRBV20-1 to TRBJ1-5, with D uncertain. The CDR3 sequence is 14 residues long. Between the trimmed V and J ends, which lost 0 bases and 4 bases, there was a span of 10 bases. CDR1 and CDR2 from the germline V gene are DFQATT and SNEGSKA (reference sequence). In nucleotides, the CDR3 is TGCAGTGCTAGAGATCGGGTGGGAAATCAGCCCCAGCATTTT. Protein sequence: CSARDRVGNQPQHF.

This clone appeared many times. The chain has TRBV19 and TRBJ1-3; D unclear. CDR3 length: 15 amino acids. V was pared by 1 base and J by 0 bases, with 7 bases between. Germline CDR1 is LNHDA and CDR2 is SQIVND (reference sequence). Here the CDR3 DNA reads TGTGCCAGTAGTATAGTCCGCTCCTCTGGAAACACCATATATTTT. It yields the protein CASSIVRSSGNTIYF. The full variable domain, with the rest looked up from reference TRBV19 and TRBJ1-3, is DGGITQSPKYLFRKEGQNVTLSCEQNLNHDAMYWYRQDPGQGLRLIYYSQIVNDFQKGDIAEGYSVSREKKESFPLTVTSAQKNPTAFYLCASSIVRSSGNTIYFGEGSWLTVV.

This clone was detected many times. The V call is TRBV19, the J call TRBJ2-5; D not certain. V lost 0 bases and J 0 bases, leaving 5 bases between the germline ends. This CDR3 spans 14 amino acids. Germline-derived CDR1 and CDR2 are LNHDA and SQIVND (reference sequence). CDR3 DNA: TGTGCCAGTAGTATAGATCCGGACCAAGAGACCCAGTACTTC. Translating it yields CASSIDPDQETQYF.

This clone was picked up a small number of times. Given a much more abundant clone one base away, this may be a read error. This specimen includes other DNA sequences encoding the same CDR3. This chain joins TRBV30 and TRBJ1-2; D uncertain. The CDR3 has 15 amino acids. Germline-derived CDR1 and CDR2 are GTSNPN and SVGIG (reference sequence). V lost 5 bases, J lost 0 bases, and 16 bases lay in between. The CDR3 DNA reads TGTGCCTGGGCGACGGGCCCGGAAACTAACTATGGCTACACCTTC. This translates into CAWATGPETNYGYTF.

This clone was picked up many times. V gene TRBV19 combines with J gene TRBJ2-2; D not resolved. V dropped 11 bases and J dropped 4 bases, with 14 bases sitting between them. CDR3 length: 13 residues. The germline V gene has CDR1 LNHDA and CDR2 SQIVND (reference sequence). The CDR3 region has the DNA TGTGCCCTCACATCAGGTCGCACCGGGGAGCTGTTTTTT. Translating it yields CALTSGRTGELFF.

This clone was observed a few times. Its ends do not fully match the called genes, so a read error is possible. This sequence joins TRBV12-3 or TRBV12-4 and TRBJ1-1; 7 bases match TRBD1. CDR3 length equals 14 residues. CDR3 coding DNA: TGTGCCAGCAATTTAGACAGGGCGAACACTGAAGCTTTCTTT. Residues: CASNLDRANTEAFF.

In its sample, this clone was seen many times. CDR3 amino acids: CASSVGPGQGNEKLFF. Here the CDR3 DNA reads TGTGCCAGCAGCGTAGGCCCGGGACAGGGGAATGAAAAACTGTTTTTT. The chain recombines TRBV9 with TRBJ1-4, with 10 bases fitting TRBD1. With 0 bases clipped from V and 5 bases from J, the junction kept 4 bases outside the gene matches. The CDR3 covers 16 residues. The germline V gene encodes CDR1 SGDLS and CDR2 YYNGEE. Together with reference TRBV9 and TRBJ1-4, the CDR3 gives the full variable domain: DSGVTQTPKHLITATGQRVTLRCSPRSGDLSVYWYQQSLDQGLQFLIQYYNGEERAKGNILERFSAQQFPDLHSELNLSSLELGDSALYFCASSVGPGQGNEKLFFGSGTQLSVL.

Turning to this clone: Relative to the germline gene, one junction end is altered; a read error may explain this. The chain joins TRBV7-6 to TRBJ2-2; D uncertain. The CDR3 consists of 16 residues. Per the germline V gene, CDR1 is SGHVS and CDR2 is FNYEAQ. Here the CDR3 DNA reads TGTGCCAGCAGCTTAACGGTGGCCGCGAACACCGGTGAGCTGTTTTTT. Its translation: CASSLTVAANTGELFF.

The sample holds many counts of this clone. This chain connects TRBV6-1 to TRBJ2-3, with D perhaps matching TRBD2 (5 bases). The germline V gene has CDR1 MNHNS and CDR2 SASEGT. V lost 1 base, J lost 6 bases, and 14 bases lay in between. This CDR3 spans 15 amino acids. This CDR3 reads CASSEETLVSDTQYF. The CDR3 nucleotides are TGTGCCAGCAGTGAAGAGACACTAGTTTCGGATACGCAGTATTTT.

In this sample, this clone turned up many times. The chain employs TRBV27 and TRBJ2-2, with D uncertain. The V end lost 6 bases, the J end lost 6 bases, and 14 bases lay between the germline ends. The germline CDR1 and CDR2 sequences are MNHEY and SMNVEV (reference sequence). CDR3 length: 14 amino acids. CDR3 region: CASRPRARAGELFF. The DNA for the CDR3 is TGTGCCAGCAGGCCTCGGGCTCGGGCCGGGGAGCTGTTTTTT.

This clone occurred many times. The rearrangement uses TRBV19 and TRBJ2-7; 10 nucleotides align to TRBD1. The V gene end was trimmed by 4 bases and the J gene end by 3 bases; junction bases not matched to a gene: 3. Germline V CDR1 and CDR2: LNHDA, SQIVND (reference sequence). The CDR3 totals 14 residues. CDR3 in amino acids: CASSRQGADYEQYF. The CDR3 region has the DNA TGTGCCAGTAGTAGACAGGGGGCTGACTACGAGCAGTACTTC. The full variable domain, in which reference TRBV19 and TRBJ2-7 provide the parts outside the CDR3, is DGGITQSPKYLFRKEGQNVTLSCEQNLNHDAMYWYRQDPGQGLRLIYYSQIVNDFQKGDIAEGYSVSREKKESFPLTVTSAQKNPTAFYLCASSRQGADYEQYFGPGTRLTVT.

This clone is a singleton in its sample. It may be a read error: a sequence one base away is much more abundant. The gene calls are TRBV4-2 and TRBJ2-3, with 7 bases identical to TRBD1. The germline gives CDR1 LGHNA, CDR2 YNFKEQ. This CDR3 has 17 amino acids. The V segment lost 5 bases and the J segment 8 bases; nucleotides outside the gene matches: 19. The CDR3 reads CASSGGKRSLNRGTQYF. CDR3 sequence (DNA): TGTGCCAGCAGCGGTGGGAAGCGGTCCCTGAACAGGGGTACGCAGTATTTT.

This clone was seen ten or more times. The chain employs TRBV10-3 and TRBJ1-1; 7 positions match TRBD1. The J segment lost 6 bases and the V segment lost 6 bases, leaving 13 bases of the junction unmatched. CDR3 length: 15 amino acids. In germline, CDR1 is ENHRY, CDR2 SYGVKD. CDR3 in DNA: TGTGCCATCAGAGACCGGGACAGAAGTTTCGCTGAAGCTTTCTTT. Translating gives CAIRDRDRSFAEAFF.

This clone has ten or more counts. This sequence joins TRBV3-1 and TRBJ1-6, with D possibly matching TRBD1 (5 bases). Germline V CDR1 and CDR2: LGHDT, YNNKEL (reference sequence). The ends were cut back, 1 base at V and 12 bases at J, with 7 bases in the middle. There are 12 residues in the CDR3. The CDR3 protein is CASSQARGPLHF. The DNA of the CDR3 is TGTGCCAGCAGCCAAGCAAGGGGACCCCTCCACTTT.

This clone appeared many times. V and J are TRBV14 and TRBJ1-2; the D is unclear. From germline, CDR1 is SGHDN and CDR2 FVKESK. Trimming pared 1 base from V and 0 bases from J, leaving 12 bases between. This CDR3 is built from 16 residues. Here the CDR3 DNA reads TGTGCCAGCAGCCAAGGGGATAGGCTACCTAACTATGGCTACACCTTC. Its translation: CASSQGDRLPNYGYTF.

This clone was counted ten times or more. An end of the junction does not agree with germline; a read error may underlie this. CDR3 in DNA: TGTGCCAGCAGCTTGTCCGCGGGCCTCAATCAGCCCCAACATTTT. It yields the protein CASSLSAGLNQPQHF. The chain combines TRBV7-2 with TRBJ1-5; D is unclear. Germline V CDR1 and CDR2: SGHTA, FQGNSA. The CDR3 loop spans 15 amino acids.